Below, 9 T cell receptor beta chains from the same sample are listed, as sequenced in a study of CD8+CD57+ T cells in acquired aplastic anemia. TCR beta VDJ and CDR3 profiles were obtained from a genomic DNA template. One entry per CDR3 protein, called by TCRdb with MiXCR from the reads. The sample consists of under 350,000 distinct CDR3 sequences, roughly 53% of them appearing once. All sequencing subjects had displayed CD8+CD57+ cell expansion on flow cytometry. Sequenced sample: sorted CD4+, CD8+, or CD8+CD57+ T cells (not recorded which) from PBMCs. The receptors originated from a human donor with aplastic anemia.

The rearrangement links TRBV25-1 to TRBJ2-3, with D possibly being TRBD1 (5 bases). The CDR3 loop spans 14 amino acids. Trimming shortened V by 4 bases and J by 5 bases, and 13 bases separated the two germline ends. Germline V gene data show CDR1 as MGHDK and CDR2 as SYGVNS. This CDR3 reads CASSAPSQGDTQYF. The CDR3, as DNA: TGTGCCAGCAGTGCACCCTCTCAGGGAGATACGCAGTATTTT.

With regard to this clonotype: Since a much larger clone is just one base distant, this may be a read error. Likely a read error: the CDR3 ends without its conserved phenylalanine or tryptophan. This chain uses TRBV5-4 with TRBJ2-3, with 9 bases identical to TRBD1. Germline values: CDR1 SGHNT, CDR2 YYREEE (reference sequence). The CDR3 spans 15 residues. The junction had 15 bases not matched to a gene; V was cut back by 5 bases and J by 11 bases. The CDR3, as DNA: TGTGCCAGCAGTCTACAGGGGGCCCTCCGGTCTAGGCAGTATTCT. This gives the protein CASSLQGALRSRQYS.

This clonotype occurred a few times. The chain recombines TRBV7-9 with TRBJ2-7, with TRBD2 identical over 8 bases. The CDR3 is made up of 15 amino acids. V shed 5 bases, J shed 5 bases, and the junction held 11 bases outside the gene matches. CDR1 is SEHNR, CDR2 FQNEAQ, per germline (reference sequence). The CDR3 spells CASSPPAGGLDEQYF. In DNA, the CDR3 is TGTGCCAGCAGCCCCCCCGCGGGGGGCCTGGACGAGCAGTACTTC.

This clonotype occurred once. This rearrangement joins TRBV7-3 to TRBJ2-7; the D gene is possibly TRBD1 (5 bases). From germline, CDR1 is SGHTA and CDR2 FQGTGA. Trimming cost V 1 base and J 8 bases, with 6 bases left between them. The CDR3 has 11 residues. The CDR3 DNA sequence: TGTGCCAGCAGCTTAAAGGACAAGCAGTACTTC. This gives the protein CASSLKDKQYF.

CDR3 sequence (DNA): TGTGCCAGCAGCCTCAGGGGGCGCGCAGAACTACAAGAGACCCAGTACTTC. It specifies CASSLRGRAELQETQYF. V gene TRBV9 combines with J gene TRBJ2-5; 8 bases align to TRBD1. The CDR3 extends over 17 amino acids. The germline V gene has CDR1 SGDLS and CDR2 YYNGEE. V dropped 4 bases and J dropped 2; count of bases not matched to a gene: 13.

The chain is built from TRBV5-1 and TRBJ1-3; D is unclear. Trimming removed 0 bases at V and 0 bases at J, with 10 bases between. The germline V gene encodes CDR1 SGHRS and CDR2 YFSETQ. The CDR3 length is 16 residues. CDR3 DNA: TGCGCCAGCAGCTTGGGGGGAACTAGCTCTGGAAACACCATATATTTT. Its translation is CASSLGGTSSGNTIYF.

The chain employs TRBV19 and TRBJ2-1; maybe TRBD1 (5 bases). This CDR3 region has 13 residues. V lost 8 bases and J 3 bases, leaving 11 bases between the germline ends. Germline values: CDR1 LNHDA, CDR2 SQIVND (reference sequence). The CDR3 nucleotides read TGTGCCAGTGAAGGGGTCCACTACAATGAGCAGTTCTTC. This encodes CASEGVHYNEQFF.

The chain couples TRBV11-1 to TRBJ2-3; TRBD1 might be the D (6 bases). Trimming removed 6 bases at V and 6 bases at J, with 13 bases between. There are 13 residues in the CDR3. Germline CDR1 SGHAT, CDR2 FQDESV (reference sequence). The CDR3 protein is CASRLGDTDTQYF. The CDR3 DNA reads TGTGCCAGCAGGCTTGGGGACACGGATACGCAGTATTTT.

V and J are TRBV19 and TRBJ2-2, with D perhaps matching TRBD2 (6 bases). V lost 6 bases and J 7 bases, leaving 15 bases between the germline ends. The CDR3 is made up of 14 amino acids. Germline assignment: CDR1 LNHDA and CDR2 SQIVND (reference sequence). The DNA for the CDR3 is TGTGCCAGTAGACTGGGGGGATTGGGCGGGGAGCTGTTTTTT. Encoded protein: CASRLGGLGGELFF.